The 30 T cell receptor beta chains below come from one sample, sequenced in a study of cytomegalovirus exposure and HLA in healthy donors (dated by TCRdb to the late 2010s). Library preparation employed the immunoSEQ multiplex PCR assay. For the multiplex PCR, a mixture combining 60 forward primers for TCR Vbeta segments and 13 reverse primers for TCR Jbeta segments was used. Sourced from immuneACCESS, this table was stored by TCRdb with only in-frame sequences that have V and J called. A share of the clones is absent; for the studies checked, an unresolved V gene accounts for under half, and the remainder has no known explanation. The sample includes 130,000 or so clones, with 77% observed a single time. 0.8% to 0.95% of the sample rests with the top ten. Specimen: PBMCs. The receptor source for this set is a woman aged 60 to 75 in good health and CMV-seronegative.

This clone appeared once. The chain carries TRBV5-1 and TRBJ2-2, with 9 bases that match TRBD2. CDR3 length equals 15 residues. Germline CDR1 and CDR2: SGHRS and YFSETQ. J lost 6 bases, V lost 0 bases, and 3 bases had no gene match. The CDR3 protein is CASSLVPSGAGELFF. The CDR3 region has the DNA TGCGCCAGCAGCTTGGTTCCTAGCGGGGCCGGGGAGCTGTTTTTT.

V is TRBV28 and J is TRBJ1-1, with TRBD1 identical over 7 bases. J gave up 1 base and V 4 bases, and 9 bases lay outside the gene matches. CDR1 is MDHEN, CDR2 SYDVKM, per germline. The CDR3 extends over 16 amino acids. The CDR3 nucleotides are TGTGCCAGCAGTTCCCTCAGGGGGATCGAGAACACTGAAGCTTTCTTT. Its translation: CASSSLRGIENTEAFF.

CDR3 region: CASSNRTSGTQETQYF. The CDR3 region has the DNA TGTGCCAGCAGCAATCGAACTAGCGGCACTCAAGAGACCCAGTACTTC. This rearrangement joins TRBV21-1 to TRBJ2-5; the table's D gene call, TRBD2, was not cross checked with the DNA. TRBV21-1 is a pseudogene locus. The length of the CDR3 is 16 residues.

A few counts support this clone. Written as DNA, the CDR3 is TGCGCCAGCAGCTTGGGACCGGGACAGGGACAGCCCCAGCATTTT. Translation: CASSLGPGQGQPQHF. The chain employs TRBV5-1 and TRBJ1-5; 9 nucleotides match TRBD1. Germline CDR1 is SGHRS and CDR2 is YFSETQ. The CDR3 consists of 15 residues. V gave up 0 bases and J gave up 7 bases; unmatched junction bases: 5.

In DNA form, the CDR3 reads TGCAGCGTTCGAACTAGCGGGAGGATCTACGAGCAGTACTTC. It translates to CSVRTSGRIYEQYF. This chain uses TRBV29-1 with TRBJ2-7, with 12 bases lining up with TRBD2. The V and J ends lost 5 bases and 3 bases, in that order; junction bases with no gene match: 5. CDR1 and CDR2 (germline): SQVTM, ANQGSEA. The CDR3 consists of 14 residues.

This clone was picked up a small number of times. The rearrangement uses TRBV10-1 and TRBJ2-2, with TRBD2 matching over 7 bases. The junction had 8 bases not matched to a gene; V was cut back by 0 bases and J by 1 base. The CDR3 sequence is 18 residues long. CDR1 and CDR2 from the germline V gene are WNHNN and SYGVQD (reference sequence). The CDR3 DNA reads TGCGCCAGCAGTGAGTCCGGGCAAGGCGGGGGGAACACCGGGGAGCTGTTTTTT. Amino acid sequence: CASSESGQGGGNTGELFF.

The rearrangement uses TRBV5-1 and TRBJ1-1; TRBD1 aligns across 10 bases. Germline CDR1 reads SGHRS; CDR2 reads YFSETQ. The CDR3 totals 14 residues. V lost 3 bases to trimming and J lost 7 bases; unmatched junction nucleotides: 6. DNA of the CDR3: TGCGCCAGCAGCTCCGGTGGGACAGGGGTTGAAGCTTTCTTT. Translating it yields CASSSGGTGVEAFF.

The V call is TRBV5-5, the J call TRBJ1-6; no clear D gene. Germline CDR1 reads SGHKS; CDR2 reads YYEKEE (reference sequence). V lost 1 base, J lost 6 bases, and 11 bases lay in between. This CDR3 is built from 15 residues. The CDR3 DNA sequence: TGTGCCAGCAGCTTGATACAGTCGGCTAATTCACCCCTCCACTTT. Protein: CASSLIQSANSPLHF.

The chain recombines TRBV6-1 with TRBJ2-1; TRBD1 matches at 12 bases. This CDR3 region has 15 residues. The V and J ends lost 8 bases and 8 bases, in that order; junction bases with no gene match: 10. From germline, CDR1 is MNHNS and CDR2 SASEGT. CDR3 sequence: CASAVGQGAVYEQFF. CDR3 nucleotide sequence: TGTGCCAGCGCGGTGGGACAGGGGGCAGTCTATGAGCAGTTCTTC.

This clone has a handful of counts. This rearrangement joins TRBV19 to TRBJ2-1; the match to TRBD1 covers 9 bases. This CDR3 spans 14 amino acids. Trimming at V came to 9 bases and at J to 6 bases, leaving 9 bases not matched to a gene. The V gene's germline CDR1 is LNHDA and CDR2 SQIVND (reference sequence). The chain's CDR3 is CASRRQGGFNEQFF. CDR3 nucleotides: TGTGCCAGCCGACGACAGGGGGGATTCAATGAGCAGTTCTTC.

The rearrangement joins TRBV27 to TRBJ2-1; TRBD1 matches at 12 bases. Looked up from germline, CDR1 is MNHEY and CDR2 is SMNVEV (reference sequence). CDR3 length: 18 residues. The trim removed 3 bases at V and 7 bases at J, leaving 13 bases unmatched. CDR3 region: CASSLSGTGGRLRNEQFF. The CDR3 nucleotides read TGTGCCAGCAGTTTGTCCGGGACAGGGGGCCGTTTAAGGAATGAGCAGTTCTTC.

In DNA, the CDR3 is TGTGCCAGCAGCTCCCATAGCGGGATTAGCACCGGGGAGCTGTTTTTT. Protein sequence: CASSSHSGISTGELFF. The V call is TRBV7-8, the J call TRBJ2-2; 8 nucleotides match TRBD2. CDR3 length: 16 residues. J lost 4 bases, V lost 4 bases, and 8 bases had no gene match. CDR1 and CDR2 from the germline V gene are SGHVS and FQNEAQ.

The CDR3 sequence is CASSDAGTANYGYTF. The CDR3 bases are TGTGCCAGCAGTGACGCCGGGACAGCTAACTATGGCTACACCTTC. The chain recombines TRBV6-1 with TRBJ1-2; 7 nucleotides agree with TRBD1. The germline CDR1 and CDR2 sequences are MNHNS and SASEGT. With 3 bases clipped from V and 0 bases from J, the junction kept 4 bases outside the gene matches. CDR3 size: 15 residues.

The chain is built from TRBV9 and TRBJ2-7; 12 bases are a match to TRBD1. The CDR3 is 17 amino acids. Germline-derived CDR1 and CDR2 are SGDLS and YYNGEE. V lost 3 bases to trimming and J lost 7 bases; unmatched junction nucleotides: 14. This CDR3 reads CASSASRSGTGGGEQYF. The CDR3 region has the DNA TGTGCCAGCAGCGCATCACGCTCCGGGACAGGGGGCGGAGAGCAGTACTTC.

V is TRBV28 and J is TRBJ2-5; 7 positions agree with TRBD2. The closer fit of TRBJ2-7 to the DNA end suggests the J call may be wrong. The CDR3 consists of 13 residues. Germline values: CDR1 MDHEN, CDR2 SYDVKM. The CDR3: CASTGREDYEQYF. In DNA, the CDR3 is TGTGCCAGCACCGGCCGGGAGGACTACGAGCAGTACTTC.

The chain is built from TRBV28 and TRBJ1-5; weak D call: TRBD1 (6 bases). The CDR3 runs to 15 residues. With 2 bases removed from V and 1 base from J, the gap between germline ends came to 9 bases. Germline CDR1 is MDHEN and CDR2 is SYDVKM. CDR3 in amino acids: CASSLRGASNQPQHF. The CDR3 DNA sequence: TGTGCCAGCAGTTTACGGGGGGCCAGCAATCAGCCCCAGCATTTT.

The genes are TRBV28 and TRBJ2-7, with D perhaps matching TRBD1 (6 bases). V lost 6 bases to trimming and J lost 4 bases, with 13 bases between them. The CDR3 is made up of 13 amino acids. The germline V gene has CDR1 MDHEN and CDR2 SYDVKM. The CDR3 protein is CASSSGHKYEQYF. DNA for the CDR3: TGTGCCAGCAGCTCGGGACACAAATACGAGCAGTACTTC.

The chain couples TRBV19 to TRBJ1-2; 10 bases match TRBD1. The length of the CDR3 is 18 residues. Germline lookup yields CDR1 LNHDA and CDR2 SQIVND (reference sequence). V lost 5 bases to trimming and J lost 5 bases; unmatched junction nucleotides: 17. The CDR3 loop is CASSAPPGTGEGAYGYTF. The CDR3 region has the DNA TGTGCCAGTAGTGCCCCTCCCGGGACAGGGGAAGGGGCGTATGGCTACACCTTC.

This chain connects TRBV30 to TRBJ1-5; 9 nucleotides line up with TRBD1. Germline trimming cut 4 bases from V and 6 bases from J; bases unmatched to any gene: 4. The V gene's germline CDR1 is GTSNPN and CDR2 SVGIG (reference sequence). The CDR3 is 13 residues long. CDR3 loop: CAWTTGGSQPQHF. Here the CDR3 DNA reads TGTGCCTGGACGACAGGGGGGTCTCAGCCCCAGCATTTT.

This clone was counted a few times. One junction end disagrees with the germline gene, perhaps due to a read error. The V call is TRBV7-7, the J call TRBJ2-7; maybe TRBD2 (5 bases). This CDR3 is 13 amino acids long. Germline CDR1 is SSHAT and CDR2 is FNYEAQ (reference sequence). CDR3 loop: CASSTELGVQQYF. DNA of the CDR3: TGTGCTAGCAGCACTGAATTGGGAGTACAGCAGTACTTC.

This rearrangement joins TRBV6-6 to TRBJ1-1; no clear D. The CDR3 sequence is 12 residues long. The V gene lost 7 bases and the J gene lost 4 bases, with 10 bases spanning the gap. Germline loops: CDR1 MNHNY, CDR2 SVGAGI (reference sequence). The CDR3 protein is CASTQVLTEAFF. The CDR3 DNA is TGTGCCAGCACCCAGGTACTCACTGAAGCTTTCTTT.

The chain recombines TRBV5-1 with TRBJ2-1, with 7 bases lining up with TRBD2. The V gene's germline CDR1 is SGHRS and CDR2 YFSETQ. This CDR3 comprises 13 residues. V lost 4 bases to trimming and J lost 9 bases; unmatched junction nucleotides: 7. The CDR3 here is CASSHTSDSEQFF. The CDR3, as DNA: TGCGCCAGCAGCCACACTAGCGACAGTGAGCAGTTCTTC.

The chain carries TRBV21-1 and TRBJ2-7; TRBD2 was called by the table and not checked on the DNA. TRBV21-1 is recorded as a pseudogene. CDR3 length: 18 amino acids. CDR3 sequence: CASSNTSSKMGDRYEQYF. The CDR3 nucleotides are TGTGCCAGCAGCAACACGTCTAGTAAAATGGGTGATAGGTACGAGCAGTACTTC.

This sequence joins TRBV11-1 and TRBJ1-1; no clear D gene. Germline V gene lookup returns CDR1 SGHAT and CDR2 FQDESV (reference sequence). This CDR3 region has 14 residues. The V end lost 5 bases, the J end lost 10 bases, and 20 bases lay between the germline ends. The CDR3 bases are TGTGCCAGCAGCCCCCGGGTCGGCGGGGATAGAGCTTTCTTT. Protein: CASSPRVGGDRAFF.

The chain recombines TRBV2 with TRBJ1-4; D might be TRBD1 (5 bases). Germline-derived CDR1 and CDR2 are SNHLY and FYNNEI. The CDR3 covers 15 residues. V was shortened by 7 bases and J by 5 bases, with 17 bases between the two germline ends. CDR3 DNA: TGTGCCAGCATTGGGCAGGGATTAAAGAATGAAAAACTGTTTTTT. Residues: CASIGQGLKNEKLFF. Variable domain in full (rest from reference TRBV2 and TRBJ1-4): EPEVTQTPSHQVTQMGQEVILRCVPISNHLYFYWYRQILGQKVEFLVSFYNNEISEKSEIFDDQFSVERPDGSNFTLKIRSTKLEDSAMYFCASIGQGLKNEKLFFGSGTQLSVL.

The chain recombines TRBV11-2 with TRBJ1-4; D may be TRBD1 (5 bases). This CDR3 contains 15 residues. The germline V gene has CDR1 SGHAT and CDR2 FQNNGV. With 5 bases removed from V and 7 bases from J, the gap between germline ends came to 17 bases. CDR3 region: CASSRAGQLSEKLFF. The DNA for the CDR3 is TGTGCCAGCAGCCGTGCAGGACAACTAAGTGAAAAACTGTTTTTT.

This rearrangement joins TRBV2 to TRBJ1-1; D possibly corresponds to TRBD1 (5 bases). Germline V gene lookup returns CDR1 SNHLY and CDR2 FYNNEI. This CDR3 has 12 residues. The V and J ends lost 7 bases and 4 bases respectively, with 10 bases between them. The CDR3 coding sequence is TGTGCCAGCACCAGGGTCGGCACTGAAGCTTTCTTT. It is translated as CASTRVGTEAFF.

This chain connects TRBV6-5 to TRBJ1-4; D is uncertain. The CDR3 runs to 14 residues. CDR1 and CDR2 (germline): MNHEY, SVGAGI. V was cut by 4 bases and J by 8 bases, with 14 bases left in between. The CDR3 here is CASSLSLGGEKLFF. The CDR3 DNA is TGTGCCAGCAGTTTATCCCTCGGCGGGGAAAAACTGTTTTTT.

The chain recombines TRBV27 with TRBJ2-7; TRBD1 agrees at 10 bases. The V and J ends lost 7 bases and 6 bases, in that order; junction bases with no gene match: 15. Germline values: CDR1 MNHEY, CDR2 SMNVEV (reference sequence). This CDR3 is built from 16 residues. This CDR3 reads CASTRQGGQGIFEQYF. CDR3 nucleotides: TGTGCCAGCACCCGGCAGGGGGGACAGGGGATCTTCGAGCAGTACTTC.

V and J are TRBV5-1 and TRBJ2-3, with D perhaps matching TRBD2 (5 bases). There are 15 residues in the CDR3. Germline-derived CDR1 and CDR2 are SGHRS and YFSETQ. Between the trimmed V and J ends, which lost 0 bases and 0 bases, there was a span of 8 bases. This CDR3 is CASSLDSGSTDTQYF. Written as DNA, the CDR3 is TGCGCCAGCAGCTTGGACAGCGGAAGCACAGATACGCAGTATTTT.